The next 27 T cell receptor beta chains were all read from a single sample in a study of shared T cell receptors in the human thymus. The data were produced by immunoSEQ multiplex PCR, yet TCRdb's version contains in-frame clones alone and is incomplete. Of more than 550,000 clones detected, 70% to 90% appear once; the ten largest clones hold about 0.0098%. These data are also associated with another study on human thymus T cells.

Specimen: thymocytes. All receptors come from a girl under two years old with a congenital heart defect.

The J gene is TRBJ2-1, the V gene TRBV28, with 7 nucleotides matching TRBD2. The CDR3 totals 15 residues. With 6 bases clipped from V and 7 bases from J, the junction kept 12 bases outside the gene matches. Germline CDR1 and CDR2: MDHEN and SYDVKM. Written as DNA, the CDR3 is TGTGCCAGCAGGACGACACAGGCGGGGGAAAATGAGCAGTTCTTC. Protein sequence: CASRTTQAGENEQFF.

The V gene is TRBV7-9, the J gene TRBJ2-1; perhaps TRBD2 as D (7 bases). Trimming stripped 2 bases from V and 9 bases from J, with 11 bases between. Germline CDR1 reads SEHNR; CDR2 reads FQNEAQ (reference sequence). The CDR3 spans 13 residues. CDR3: CASSLSGGGEQFF. CDR3 in DNA: TGTGCCAGCAGCTTATCGGGGGGCGGTGAGCAGTTCTTC. Looking up the rest from reference TRBV7-9 and TRBJ2-1 gives the full variable domain: DTGVSQNPRHKITKRGQNVTFRCDPISEHNRLYWYRQTLGQGPEFLTYFQNEAQLEKSRLLSDRFSAERPKGSFSTLEIQRTEQGDSAMYLCASSLSGGGEQFFGPGTRLTVL.

A single count supports this clone. This chain uses TRBV7-2 with TRBJ2-7; the match to TRBD1 covers 8 bases. The CDR3 is 14 amino acids. CDR1 and CDR2 from the germline V gene are SGHTA and FQGNSA. Trimming removed 5 bases from V and 0 bases from J; junction bases left unmatched: 3. The CDR3 loop is CASSLTGDSYEQYF. Written as DNA, the CDR3 is TGTGCCAGCAGCCTGACAGGGGACTCCTACGAGCAGTACTTC.

In nucleotides, the CDR3 is TGTGCCAGCAGCGCTAACCGGGACAGGGGATTCAAGACAGATACGCAGTATTTT. It codes for CASSANRDRGFKTDTQYF. The chain employs TRBV7-9 and TRBJ2-3; 10 positions match TRBD1. Germline CDR1 is SEHNR and CDR2 is FQNEAQ (reference sequence). Unmatched junction bases numbered 14, after V lost 5 bases and J lost 3 bases. The CDR3 is 18 residues long. Complete variable domain (other parts from reference TRBV7-9 and TRBJ2-3): DTGVSQNPRHKITKRGQNVTFRCDPISEHNRLYWYRQTLGQGPEFLTYFQNEAQLEKSRLLSDRFSAERPKGSFSTLEIQRTEQGDSAMYLCASSANRDRGFKTDTQYFGPGTRLTVL.

The chain uses TRBV4-1 and TRBJ1-1, with D possibly being TRBD1 (5 bases). V was pared by 0 bases and J by 0 bases, with 14 bases between. The germline gives CDR1 MGHRA, CDR2 YSYEKL. The CDR3 consists of 17 residues. The CDR3 reads CASSQDPGRGMNTEAFF. The CDR3 nucleotides read TGCGCCAGCAGCCAAGACCCGGGGAGGGGAATGAACACTGAAGCTTTCTTT.

The CDR3 sequence: CASSVEGRQGARYYGYTF. For the CDR3, the DNA is TGTGCCAGCAGCGTCGAGGGGAGGCAGGGGGCGCGATACTATGGCTACACCTTC. The chain uses TRBV9 and TRBJ1-2, with 8 bases aligning to TRBD1. J lost 3 bases, V lost 2 bases, and 15 bases had no gene match. CDR3 length: 18 amino acids. From germline, CDR1 is SGDLS and CDR2 YYNGEE.

The J gene is TRBJ1-2, the V gene TRBV6-1, with TRBD1 as a possible D gene (6 bases). The CDR3 loop spans 13 amino acids. Trimming shortened V by 6 bases and J by 4 bases, and 12 bases separated the two germline ends. Germline-derived CDR1 and CDR2 are MNHNS and SASEGT. CDR3 DNA: TGTGCCAGCAGGGGGGCCGTTCTCTATGGCTACACCTTC. Protein product: CASRGAVLYGYTF.

The chain links TRBV4-1 to TRBJ2-3, with no clear D. The CDR3 consists of 16 residues. Deletions cut 1 base from V and 1 base from J, with 12 bases between. Per germline, CDR1 MGHRA and CDR2 YSYEKL. The CDR3 DNA sequence: TGCGCCAGCAGCCAAGTTCTCGCGGCTGGCACAGATACGCAGTATTTT. This sequence encodes CASSQVLAAGTDTQYF.

The chain is built from TRBV7-2 and TRBJ2-1; tentative D call: TRBD2 (5 bases). V dropped 7 bases and J dropped 4 bases, with 14 bases sitting between them. The CDR3 has 14 amino acids. The germline V gene has CDR1 SGHTA and CDR2 FQGNSA. The CDR3 spells CASIPLGLYNEQFF. Here the CDR3 DNA reads TGTGCCAGCATCCCGCTTGGACTGTACAATGAGCAGTTCTTC.

The CDR3 DNA reads as TGTGCCAGCAGCTGGTTATCGAGTAGCTATGATACCTACGAGCAGTACTTC. Encoded protein: CASSWLSSSYDTYEQYF. The chain employs TRBV7-2 and TRBJ2-7; D is ambiguous. This CDR3 has 17 residues. Between the trimmed V and J ends, which lost 4 bases and 2 bases, there was a span of 21 bases. Germline CDR1 and CDR2: SGHTA and FQGNSA. Using reference TRBV7-2 and TRBJ2-7 for the parts outside the CDR3, the full variable domain is GAGVSQSPSNKVTEKGKDVELRCDPISGHTALYWYRQSLGQGLEFLIYFQGNSAPDKSGLPSDRFSAERTGGSVSTLTIQRTQQEDSAVYLCASSWLSSSYDTYEQYFGPGTRLTVT.

The chain recombines TRBV19 with TRBJ2-2, with 10 bases aligning to TRBD1. The CDR3 sequence is 14 residues long. V shed 4 bases and J 7 bases; nucleotides not matched to a gene: 3. The germline V gene encodes CDR1 LNHDA and CDR2 SQIVND (reference sequence). DNA of the CDR3: TGTGCCAGTAGTACAGGGGACAGGGGCGGGGAGCTGTTTTTT. Protein: CASSTGDRGGELFF.

This chain links TRBV7-9 with TRBJ2-1, with 9 bases lining up with TRBD1. J lost 10 bases, V lost 5 bases, and 12 bases had no gene match. This CDR3 is built from 15 residues. Per germline, CDR1 SEHNR and CDR2 FQNEAQ (reference sequence). The CDR3 reads CASSRPRDRVREQFF. The DNA for the CDR3 is TGTGCCAGCAGCCGGCCTAGGGACAGGGTAAGGGAGCAGTTCTTC. Full variable domain (missing parts from reference TRBV7-9 and TRBJ2-1): DTGVSQNPRHKITKRGQNVTFRCDPISEHNRLYWYRQTLGQGPEFLTYFQNEAQLEKSRLLSDRFSAERPKGSFSTLEIQRTEQGDSAMYLCASSRPRDRVREQFFGPGTRLTVL.

The chain combines TRBV9 with TRBJ2-3, with D uncertain. V gave up 1 base and J gave up 1 base, with 7 bases separating them. The CDR3 is 14 amino acids. Germline V gene sequence: CDR1 SGDLS, CDR2 YYNGEE. The CDR3 is CASSVRPGTDTQYF. DNA for the CDR3: TGTGCCAGCAGCGTACGCCCGGGCACAGATACGCAGTATTTT.

The chain links TRBV27 to TRBJ1-6, with TRBD1 identical over 7 bases. Germline CDR1 is MNHEY and CDR2 is SMNVEV (reference sequence). Losses at the gene ends were 5 bases for V and 7 bases for J; bases not matched to a gene: 8. The CDR3 has 15 amino acids. CDR3 in amino acids: CASSPRTGRNSPLHF. CDR3 in DNA: TGTGCCAGCAGTCCACGGACAGGTCGAAATTCACCCCTCCACTTT.

This chain links TRBV5-1 with TRBJ2-1, with D maybe TRBD1 (6 bases). This CDR3 comprises 17 residues. V lost 0 bases, J lost 7 bases, and 20 bases lay in between. Germline V gene data show CDR1 as SGHRS and CDR2 as YFSETQ. CDR3 protein: CASSLATGSHLRNEQFF. The CDR3 region has the DNA TGCGCCAGCAGCTTGGCCACAGGGTCCCATCTCAGGAATGAGCAGTTCTTC. The full variable domain, with the rest looked up from reference TRBV5-1 and TRBJ2-1, is KAGVTQTPRYLIKTRGQQVTLSCSPISGHRSVSWYQQTPGQGLQFLFEYFSETQRNKGNFPGRFSGRQFSNSRSEMNVSTLELGDSALYLCASSLATGSHLRNEQFFGPGTRLTVL.

The rearrangement uses TRBV6-1 and TRBJ1-2; 7 bases are shared with TRBD1. With V trimmed by 5 bases and J by 1 base, 7 bases remained unmatched. This CDR3 is 15 amino acids long. Germline CDR1 is MNHNS and CDR2 is SASEGT. The CDR3 is CASSIRQGDNYGYTF. The CDR3 DNA sequence: TGTGCCAGCAGTATAAGACAGGGAGATAACTATGGCTACACCTTC.

V and J are TRBV5-1 and TRBJ2-5; D unresolved. The DNA end is a closer match to TRBJ2-7, so the J assignment may be wrong. This CDR3 region has 12 residues. Per the germline V gene, CDR1 is SGHRS and CDR2 is YFSETQ. Written as DNA, the CDR3 is TGCGCCAGCAGCTTGGATGCCCACGAGCAGTACTTC. Protein product: CASSLDAHEQYF.

This chain connects TRBV5-1 to TRBJ2-7; the match to TRBD2 covers 10 bases. The CDR3 has 16 residues. Germline assignment: CDR1 SGHRS and CDR2 YFSETQ. J gave up 2 bases and V 4 bases, and 9 bases lay outside the gene matches. CDR3 nucleotides: TGCGCCAGCAGCCCCGGACCTAGCGGGGGACCCTACGAGCAGTACTTC. Its protein product is CASSPGPSGGPYEQYF. The full variable domain, its missing parts supplied by reference TRBV5-1 and TRBJ2-7, is KAGVTQTPRYLIKTRGQQVTLSCSPISGHRSVSWYQQTPGQGLQFLFEYFSETQRNKGNFPGRFSGRQFSNSRSEMNVSTLELGDSALYLCASSPGPSGGPYEQYFGPGTRLTVT.

Written as DNA, the CDR3 is TGTGCCACCAGCAGAGGAGTAACGAGCTCCTATAATTCACCCCTCCACTTT. Amino acid sequence: CATSRGVTSSYNSPLHF. The chain recombines TRBV15 with TRBJ1-6; no definite D call. CDR1 is LNHNV and CDR2 is YYDKDF in the germline V gene (reference sequence). CDR3 length equals 17 residues. V was pared by 1 base and J by 0 bases, with 10 bases between.

V usage is TRBV4-2 and J usage is TRBJ2-5; tentatively, D is TRBD2 (5 bases). The CDR3 spans 16 residues. V lost 1 base, J lost 0 bases, and 12 bases lay in between. Per germline, CDR1 LGHNA and CDR2 YNFKEQ. Written as DNA, the CDR3 is TGTGCCAGCAGCCAAGTTGAGCGGAAGTACCAAGAGACCCAGTACTTC. It is translated as CASSQVERKYQETQYF.

The J gene is TRBJ1-4, the V gene TRBV2; 7 bases align to TRBD1. The V and J ends lost 5 bases and 3 bases, in that order; junction bases with no gene match: 6. The CDR3 runs 15 residues. Germline CDR1 is SNHLY and CDR2 is FYNNEI. The CDR3 sequence: CASSTRGSANEKLFF. The DNA of the CDR3 is TGTGCCAGCAGTACCAGGGGGAGTGCTAATGAAAAACTGTTTTTT.

The chain carries TRBV14 and TRBJ2-5, with D possibly matching TRBD2 (6 bases). The CDR3 has 16 amino acids. The germline V and J ends were trimmed by 1 base and 4 bases, with 16 bases remaining between them. Germline values: CDR1 SGHDN, CDR2 FVKESK. CDR3 region: CASSQVGPEEGETQYF. The CDR3 DNA reads TGTGCCAGCAGCCAAGTGGGGCCAGAGGAGGGAGAGACCCAGTACTTC.

This sequence joins TRBV6-5 and TRBJ1-6; 7 nucleotides agree with TRBD1. This CDR3 has 14 residues. Trimming took 5 bases from V and 8 from J; bases not matched to a gene: 6. Germline V CDR1 and CDR2: MNHEY, SVGAGI. CDR3 DNA: TGTGCCAGCAGTAGACAGGGAACGCATTCACCCCTCCACTTT. This encodes CASSRQGTHSPLHF.

V gene TRBV6-5 combines with J gene TRBJ2-6; D perhaps matches TRBD1 (5 bases). With 5 bases removed from V and 2 bases from J, the gap between germline ends came to 10 bases. Per the germline V gene, CDR1 is MNHEY and CDR2 is SVGAGI. This CDR3 is 15 amino acids long. The CDR3 DNA sequence: TGTGCCAGCAGTACTGCAGGGCCTGGGGCCAACGTCCTGACTTTC. Translated, it gives CASSTAGPGANVLTF.

The V gene is TRBV6-5, the J gene TRBJ2-5; 7 bases align to TRBD1. The J call is uncertain, as TRBJ2-7 better fits the DNA end. The CDR3 extends over 14 amino acids. In germline, CDR1 is MNHEY, CDR2 SVGAGI. The CDR3 sequence: CASRHRDSSYEQYF. The CDR3 DNA sequence: TGTGCCAGCAGACATCGGGACAGCTCCTACGAGCAGTACTTC.

This chain joins TRBV11-3 and TRBJ2-7; 7 bases fit TRBD1. The germline CDR1 and CDR2 sequences are SGHNT and YENEEA. V trimming: 5 bases; J trimming: 6 bases; junction bases outside the gene matches: 7. The CDR3 length is 13 residues. The CDR3 reads CASSPPTGVEQYF. For the CDR3, the DNA is TGTGCCAGCAGCCCACCCACAGGGGTCGAGCAGTACTTC.

This clone was picked up one time. The rearrangement uses TRBV4-1 and TRBJ1-1; D gene uncertain. The length of the CDR3 is 13 residues. Germline CDR1 and CDR2: MGHRA and YSYEKL. The V gene lost 0 bases and the J gene lost 6 bases, with 8 bases spanning the gap. The CDR3 is CASSQDSGSEAFF. The CDR3 DNA reads as TGCGCCAGCAGCCAAGATTCGGGGTCTGAAGCTTTCTTT.